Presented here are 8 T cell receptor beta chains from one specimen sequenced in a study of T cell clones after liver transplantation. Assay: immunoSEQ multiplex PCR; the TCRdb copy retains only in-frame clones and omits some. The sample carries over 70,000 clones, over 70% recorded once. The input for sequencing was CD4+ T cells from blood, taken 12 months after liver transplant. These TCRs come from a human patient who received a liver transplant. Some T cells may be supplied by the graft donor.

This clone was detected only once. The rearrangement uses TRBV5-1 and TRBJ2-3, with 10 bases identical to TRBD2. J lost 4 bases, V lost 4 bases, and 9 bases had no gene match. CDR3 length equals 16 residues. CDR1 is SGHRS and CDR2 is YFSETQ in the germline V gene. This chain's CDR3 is CASSPDSGRRADTQYF. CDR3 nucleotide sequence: TGCGCCAGCAGCCCTGATAGCGGGAGGAGAGCAGATACGCAGTATTTT.

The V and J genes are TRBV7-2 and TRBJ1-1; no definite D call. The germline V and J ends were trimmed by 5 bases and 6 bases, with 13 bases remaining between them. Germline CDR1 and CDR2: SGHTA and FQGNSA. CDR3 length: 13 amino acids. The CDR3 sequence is CASSLTRFAEAFF. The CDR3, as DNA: TGTGCCAGCAGCCTCACTAGGTTCGCTGAAGCTTTCTTT.

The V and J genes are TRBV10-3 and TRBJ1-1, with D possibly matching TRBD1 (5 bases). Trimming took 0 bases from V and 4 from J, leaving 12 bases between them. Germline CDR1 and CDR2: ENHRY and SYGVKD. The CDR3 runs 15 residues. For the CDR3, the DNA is TGTGCCATCAGTGAGTCGGTAGGGGCCATCACTGAAGCTTTCTTT. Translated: CAISESVGAITEAFF.

Here the CDR3 reads CASSWGASGMKTQYF. The CDR3 nucleotides read TGTGCCAGCAGCTGGGGGGCTAGCGGGATGAAGACCCAGTACTTC. V gene TRBV7-2 combines with J gene TRBJ2-5, with 9 bases identical to TRBD2. Per germline, CDR1 SGHTA and CDR2 FQGNSA. The V and J ends lost 4 bases and 6 bases, in that order; junction bases with no gene match: 9. This CDR3 has 15 residues.

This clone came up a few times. CDR3 sequence: CASSHLTTGGSYEQYF. The CDR3 nucleotides are TGTGCCAGCAGTCACCTCACCACAGGAGGTAGCTACGAGCAGTACTTC. The rearrangement joins TRBV27 to TRBJ2-7; D is tentatively TRBD1 or TRBD2 (5 bases each). CDR3 length: 16 residues. V was cut by 5 bases and J by 3 bases, with 20 bases left in between. The V gene's germline CDR1 is MNHEY and CDR2 SMNVEV (reference sequence).

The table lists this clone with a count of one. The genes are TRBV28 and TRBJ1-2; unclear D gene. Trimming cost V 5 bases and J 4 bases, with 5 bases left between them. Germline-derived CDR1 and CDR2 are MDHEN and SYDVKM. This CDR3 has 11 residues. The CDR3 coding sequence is TGTGCCAGCAGTAGAATCTATGGCTACACCTTC. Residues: CASSRIYGYTF.

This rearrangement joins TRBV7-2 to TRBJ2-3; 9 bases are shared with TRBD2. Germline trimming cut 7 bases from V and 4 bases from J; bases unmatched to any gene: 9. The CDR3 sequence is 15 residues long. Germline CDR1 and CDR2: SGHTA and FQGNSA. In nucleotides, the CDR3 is TGTGCCAGCACCCTTCTAGCGGGAAGGCCAGATACGCAGTATTTT. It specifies CASTLLAGRPDTQYF. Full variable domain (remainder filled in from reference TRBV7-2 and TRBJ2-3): GAGVSQSPSNKVTEKGKDVELRCDPISGHTALYWYRQSLGQGLEFLIYFQGNSAPDKSGLPSDRFSAERTGGSVSTLTIQRTQQEDSAVYLCASTLLAGRPDTQYFGPGTRLTVL.

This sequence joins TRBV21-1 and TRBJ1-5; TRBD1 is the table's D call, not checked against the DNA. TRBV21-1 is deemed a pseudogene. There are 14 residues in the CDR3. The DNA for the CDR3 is TGTGCCAGCAGCAATCCCAGGGGCCATCAGCCCCAGCATTTT. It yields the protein CASSNPRGHQPQHF.